Presented here are 25 T cell receptor beta chains from one specimen sequenced in a study of a mutant IDH1 vaccine in newly diagnosed glioma. The time point: baseline, week 1 (first vaccination visit). Treatment indicated: pre-vaccination baseline after standard-of-care therapy. Clones were sequenced by immunoSEQ multiplex PCR, and TCRdb holds only the in-frame ones, with some missing. Among around 100,000 clones listed, approximately 80% were seen once. Sample: PBMCs, taken from a glioma patient treated with radiotherapy, temozolomide or both. The receptors come from a man aged 40-50 years with glioma. Some clones in this sample may be carry-over from other donors' samples.

The chain carries TRBV29-1 and TRBJ2-6; D is possibly TRBD1 or TRBD2 (7 bases each). The CDR3 sequence is 19 residues long. CDR1 is SQVTM, CDR2 ANQGSEA, per germline. Trimming pared 0 bases from V and 0 bases from J, leaving 18 bases between. The DNA for the CDR3 is TGCAGCGTTGAAGATTGGGGGGGACAGCTCAACTCTGGGGCCAACGTCCTGACTTTC. Encoded protein: CSVEDWGGQLNSGANVLTF.

V gene TRBV6-6 combines with J gene TRBJ2-1, with D perhaps matching TRBD1 or TRBD2 (6 bases each). The CDR3 is 14 amino acids. Trimming removed 6 bases at V and 7 bases at J, with 16 bases between. The V gene's germline CDR1 is MNHNY and CDR2 SVGAGI (reference sequence). This CDR3 is CASSRGQGRNEQFF. The CDR3 bases are TGTGCCAGCAGCCGGGGGCAGGGTCGGAATGAGCAGTTCTTC.

V usage is TRBV30 and J usage is TRBJ2-3; D not resolved. Trimming took off 5 bases at V and 4 bases at J, with 7 bases between the two ends. CDR1 is GTSNPN, CDR2 SVGIG, per germline (reference sequence). This CDR3 spans 11 amino acids. CDR3 protein: CAWERSDTQYF. The CDR3 nucleotides are TGTGCCTGGGAAAGGTCAGATACGCAGTATTTT.

The rearrangement uses TRBV6-4 and TRBJ1-1; D is perhaps TRBD1 (5 bases). Germline CDR1 reads MRHNA; CDR2 reads SNTAGT. The CDR3 is 17 amino acids. V gave up 1 base and J gave up 0 bases, with 15 bases separating them. The CDR3 bases are TGTGCCAGCAGTGACTTCGGCCAGGGAGGGATGAACACTGAAGCTTTCTTT. This codes for CASSDFGQGGMNTEAFF.

The V and J genes are TRBV25-1 and TRBJ2-5; the D is unclear. Trimming pared 3 bases from V and 4 bases from J, leaving 6 bases between. Germline CDR1 is MGHDK and CDR2 is SYGVNS. This CDR3 contains 12 residues. The CDR3 loop is CASSENRETQYF. The CDR3 DNA reads as TGTGCCAGCAGTGAGAACCGAGAGACCCAGTACTTC. Complete variable domain (other parts from reference TRBV25-1 and TRBJ2-5): EADIYQTPRYLVIGTGKKITLECSQTMGHDKMYWYQQDPGMELHLIHYSYGVNSTEKGDLSSESTVSRIRTEHFPLTLESARPSHTSQYLCASSENRETQYFGPGTRLLVL.

The rearrangement uses TRBV2 and TRBJ1-2; the match to TRBD1 covers 8 bases. The CDR3 length is 13 residues. Losses at the gene ends were 8 bases for V and 5 bases for J; bases not matched to a gene: 7. Germline assignment: CDR1 SNHLY and CDR2 FYNNEI. CDR3: CASDRQGYYGYTF. The CDR3 nucleotides read TGTGCCAGCGATCGACAGGGGTATTATGGCTACACCTTC.

The rearrangement joins TRBV6-5 to TRBJ2-6, with D unresolved. The V gene lost 0 bases and the J gene lost 0 bases, with 6 bases spanning the gap. This CDR3 spans 16 amino acids. Germline V CDR1 and CDR2: MNHEY, SVGAGI. The CDR3 loop reads CASSYSFSSGANVLTF. CDR3 bases: TGTGCCAGCAGTTACTCCTTTTCCTCTGGGGCCAACGTCCTGACTTTC.

The gene calls are TRBV30 and TRBJ2-1, with TRBD1 matching 8 bases. After removal of 2 bases from V and 9 bases from J, the junction contained 9 bases not matched to a gene. The CDR3 is 14 amino acids. Germline CDR1 reads GTSNPN; CDR2 reads SVGIG (reference sequence). CDR3 nucleotides: TGTGCCTGGAGTATAATACAGGGGGGAGGTGAGCAGTTCTTC. The encoded protein is CAWSIIQGGGEQFF.

V is TRBV7-2 and J is TRBJ1-3; a possible D gene is TRBD1 (5 bases). The CDR3 loop spans 15 amino acids. Per germline, CDR1 SGHTA and CDR2 FQGNSA. V lost 3 bases, J lost 0 bases, and 9 bases lay in between. The CDR3 nucleotides read TGTGCCAGCAGCTTCTGGGGGACCTCTGGAAACACCATATATTTT. Translating gives CASSFWGTSGNTIYF.

This chain joins TRBV7-3 and TRBJ1-2, with D tentatively TRBD1 (6 bases). Trimming cost V 2 bases and J 7 bases, with 11 bases left between them. Germline V gene sequence: CDR1 SGHTA, CDR2 FQGTGA. The CDR3 totals 13 residues. CDR3 loop: CASSLGPGVGYTF. The CDR3 DNA sequence: TGTGCCAGCAGCTTAGGGCCAGGGGTTGGCTACACCTTC. Using reference TRBV7-3 and TRBJ1-2 for the parts outside the CDR3, the full variable domain is GAGVSQTPSNKVTEKGKYVELRCDPISGHTALYWYRQSLGQGPEFLIYFQGTGAADDSGLPNDRFFAVRPEGSVSTLKIQRTERGDSAVYLCASSLGPGVGYTFGSGTRLTVV.

The chain recombines TRBV19 with TRBJ2-1, with 7 nucleotides matching TRBD2. The CDR3 consists of 15 residues. V gave up 5 bases and J gave up 8 bases; unmatched junction bases: 12. Germline CDR1 LNHDA, CDR2 SQIVND (reference sequence). The CDR3 reads CASSPRSGDWDEQFF. In DNA, the CDR3 is TGTGCCAGTAGTCCCAGGAGCGGGGATTGGGATGAGCAGTTCTTC.

The V call is TRBV2, the J call TRBJ2-1; 10 nucleotides line up with TRBD2. This CDR3 has 18 amino acids. CDR1 SNHLY and CDR2 FYNNEI come from the germline V gene. V shed 3 bases, J shed 2 bases, and the junction held 10 bases outside the gene matches. As DNA, the CDR3 is TGTGCCAGCAGTGACGCGGCTAGCGGGGGCCTCGCCTACAATGAGCAGTTCTTC. This sequence encodes CASSDAASGGLAYNEQFF.

The V and J genes are TRBV2 and TRBJ1-1, with a weak D call TRBD1 (5 bases). The germline gives CDR1 SNHLY, CDR2 FYNNEI. Trimming cost V 8 bases and J 3 bases, with 13 bases left between them. This CDR3 region has 13 residues. Here the CDR3 DNA reads TGTGCCAGCTCCAGCGAAGGGGACACTGAAGCTTTCTTT. This encodes CASSSEGDTEAFF.

The chain joins TRBV5-4 to TRBJ1-1; 10 positions agree with TRBD1. The ends lost 4 bases at V and 3 bases at J; junction bases unmatched: 6. The CDR3 totals 15 residues. Germline CDR1 is SGHNT and CDR2 is YYREEE (reference sequence). In DNA, the CDR3 is TGTGCCAGCAGCCTTAGACAGGGGGCCGACACTGAAGCTTTCTTT. Residues: CASSLRQGADTEAFF.

This clone turned up a few times. The chain is built from TRBV7-6 and TRBJ1-1, with no clear D. The CDR3 is 13 amino acids. V was cut by 2 bases and J by 1 base, with 5 bases left in between. Germline CDR1 is SGHVS and CDR2 is FNYEAQ. The CDR3 loop reads CASSLTENTEAFF. The CDR3 region has the DNA TGTGCCAGCAGCTTAACAGAGAACACTGAAGCTTTCTTT. Looking up the rest from reference TRBV7-6 and TRBJ1-1 gives the full variable domain: GAGVSQSPRYKVTKRGQDVALRCDPISGHVSLYWYRQALGQGPEFLTYFNYEAQQDKSGLPNDRFSAERPEGSISTLTIQRTEQRDSAMYRCASSLTENTEAFFGQGTRLTVV.

The chain links TRBV20-1 to TRBJ1-2; D not resolved. V lost 0 bases and J 6 bases, leaving 5 bases between the germline ends. The CDR3 runs to 11 residues. The V gene's germline CDR1 is DFQATT and CDR2 SNEGSKA (reference sequence). In DNA form, the CDR3 reads TGCAGTGCTAGAGAGCTGGATGGCTACACCTTC. Its translation: CSARELDGYTF.

The chain links TRBV30 to TRBJ2-1; D possibly corresponds to TRBD2 (5 bases). This CDR3 spans 12 amino acids. Trimming removed 3 bases from V and 8 bases from J, with 11 bases in between. Germline V gives CDR1 GTSNPN, CDR2 SVGIG (reference sequence). In nucleotides, the CDR3 is TGTGCCTGGAGGGTGGGGAGCTATGAGCAGTTCTTC. Residues: CAWRVGSYEQFF.

This sequence joins TRBV7-9 and TRBJ1-1; D ambiguous. V gave up 5 bases and J gave up 2 bases, with 9 bases separating them. CDR1 is SEHNR, CDR2 FQNEAQ, per germline (reference sequence). The CDR3 is 13 amino acids. CDR3 sequence reads: CASSPHQNTEAFF. The CDR3 region has the DNA TGTGCCAGCAGCCCCCATCAAAACACTGAAGCTTTCTTT.

This clone appeared once. The genes are TRBV7-9 and TRBJ2-7; D might be TRBD2 (5 bases). This CDR3 is built from 17 residues. The V gene lost 0 bases and the J gene lost 4 bases, with 19 bases spanning the gap. The germline V gene has CDR1 SEHNR and CDR2 FQNEAQ (reference sequence). The CDR3 region is CASSLAKAGAETYEQYF. As DNA, the CDR3 is TGTGCCAGCAGCTTAGCGAAGGCGGGCGCAGAAACATACGAGCAGTACTTC.

This clone was observed a handful of times. The chain has TRBV4-1 and TRBJ1-2, with D possibly matching TRBD1 (5 bases). V lost 3 bases and J lost 2, with 16 bases in between. The V gene's germline CDR1 is MGHRA and CDR2 YSYEKL. The CDR3 loop spans 16 amino acids. CDR3 sequence: CASSHATGTQNYGYTF. Here the CDR3 DNA reads TGCGCCAGCAGCCATGCGACCGGGACCCAGAACTATGGCTACACCTTC.

The genes are TRBV9 and TRBJ1-1, with D possibly matching TRBD1 (5 bases). The CDR3 runs 14 residues. Trimming shortened V by 0 bases and J by 1 base, and 7 bases separated the two germline ends. CDR1 is SGDLS, CDR2 YYNGEE, per germline. The CDR3 bases are TGTGCCAGCAGCGTAGGAAGGGGGAACACTGAAGCTTTCTTT. Protein sequence: CASSVGRGNTEAFF.

J is TRBJ1-2 and V is TRBV2; D is possibly TRBD1 (6 bases). CDR1 is SNHLY and CDR2 is FYNNEI in the germline V gene. The CDR3 totals 14 residues. Trimming removed 5 bases from V and 8 bases from J, with 18 bases in between. The CDR3 DNA is TGTGCCAGCAGTACCTCGACAGGACAACACGGCTACACCTTC. Its translation is CASSTSTGQHGYTF.

The J gene is TRBJ1-1, the V gene TRBV25-1; 7 bases agree with TRBD1. V dropped 3 bases and J dropped 3; count of bases not matched to a gene: 4. This CDR3 has 14 amino acids. Germline CDR1 and CDR2: MGHDK and SYGVNS. The CDR3 bases are TGTGCCAGCAGTGACGAGGGGGCGTACACTGAAGCTTTCTTT. The encoded protein is CASSDEGAYTEAFF. Full variable domain (missing parts from reference TRBV25-1 and TRBJ1-1): EADIYQTPRYLVIGTGKKITLECSQTMGHDKMYWYQQDPGMELHLIHYSYGVNSTEKGDLSSESTVSRIRTEHFPLTLESARPSHTSQYLCASSDEGAYTEAFFGQGTRLTVV.

This clone has a single count. The germline gene is not matched at one end of the junction; a read error may be the cause. The V call is TRBV20-1, the J call TRBJ2-1, with D perhaps TRBD1 or TRBD2 (5 bases each). The CDR3 extends over 11 amino acids. Germline loops: CDR1 DFQATT, CDR2 SNEGSKA (reference sequence). CDR3 in amino acids: CSANHGTPEVF. The CDR3 coding sequence is TGCAGTGCGAACCACGGGACGCCCGAGGTCTTC.

This chain links TRBV6-5 with TRBJ1-6; TRBD1 agrees at 11 bases. Trimming at V came to 2 bases and at J to 9 bases, leaving 6 bases not matched to a gene. In germline, CDR1 is MNHEY, CDR2 SVGAGI. The CDR3 is 16 residues long. Here the CDR3 DNA reads TGTGCCAGCAGTTACGGACAGGGGGCCTCGGCTTCACCCCTCCACTTT. Amino acid sequence: CASSYGQGASASPLHF.